Listed below are T cell receptor beta chains from one sample, sequenced in a study of cytomegalovirus exposure and HLA in healthy donors. Assay: immunoSEQ multiplex PCR; the TCRdb copy retains only in-frame clones and omits some. This sample has 100,000 to 150,000 clones, with around 80% found just once. The sample comprised PBMCs. All receptors derive from a woman in her twenties or thirties in good health and CMV-seronegative. The CDR3 runs from the conserved cysteine through the conserved F or W. Fields, in order: J gene, V gene, D gene, CDR3 protein, CDR3 DNA. D genes are given only for firm matches.

j_gene: TRBJ2-1
v_gene: TRBV5-1
d_gene: TRBD1
CDR3aa: CASSPSSTGGSEQFF
CDR3nt: TGCGCCAGCAGCCCTTCCTCGACAGGGGGGAGTGAGCAGTTCTTC

j_gene: TRBJ2-3
v_gene: TRBV19
d_gene: TRBD2
CDR3aa: CASAGAGGPTDTQYF
CDR3nt: TGTGCCAGCGCGGGGGCGGGGGGGCCCACAGATACGCAGTATTTT

j_gene: TRBJ1-6
v_gene: TRBV30
d_gene: TRBD1
CDR3aa: CAGQDIFNSPLHF
CDR3nt: TGTGCCGGACAGGATATTTTTAATTCACCCCTCCACTTT

j_gene: TRBJ2-3
v_gene: TRBV7-6
d_gene: -
CDR3aa: CASSLVREDTQYF
CDR3nt: TGTGCCAGCAGCTTAGTGAGGGAGGATACGCAGTATTTT

j_gene: TRBJ2-3
v_gene: TRBV2
d_gene: TRBD1
CDR3aa: CASSDPDRSTDTQYF
CDR3nt: TGTGCCAGCAGTGACCCGGACAGGAGCACAGATACGCAGTATTTT

j_gene: TRBJ1-2
v_gene: TRBV6-5
d_gene: TRBD1
CDR3aa: CASSGTGNYGYTF
CDR3nt: TGTGCCAGCAGTGGGACAGGGAACTATGGCTACACCTTC

j_gene: TRBJ2-1
v_gene: TRBV7-6
d_gene: TRBD1
CDR3aa: CASSLNIPAASRGHEQFF
CDR3nt: TGTGCCAGCAGCTTAAATATACCGGCGGCTAGCAGGGGGCATGAGCAGTTCTTC

j_gene: TRBJ1-6
v_gene: TRBV9
d_gene: -
CDR3aa: CASSVEAGNSPLHF
CDR3nt: TGTGCCAGCAGCGTAGAGGCAGGAAATTCACCCCTCCACTTT

j_gene: TRBJ2-1
v_gene: TRBV5-6
d_gene: -
CDR3aa: CASSPQGLRFSEQFF
CDR3nt: TGTGCCAGCAGCCCCCAGGGTCTACGGTTCTCGGAGCAGTTCTTC

j_gene: TRBJ2-3
v_gene: TRBV5-1
d_gene: TRBD2
CDR3aa: CASSLAPSGDASDTQYF
CDR3nt: TGCGCCAGCAGCTTGGCGCCTAGCGGAGACGCGTCAGATACGCAGTATTTT

j_gene: TRBJ1-6
v_gene: TRBV18
d_gene: TRBD1
CDR3aa: CASSPPGTGVVNSPLHF
CDR3nt: TGTGCCAGCTCACCGCCCGGGACAGGGGTCGTTAATTCACCCCTCCACTTT

j_gene: TRBJ2-1
v_gene: TRBV11-3
d_gene: -
CDR3aa: CASSLGVSKQNEQFF
CDR3nt: TGTGCCAGCAGCTTAGGCGTTTCTAAGCAAAATGAGCAGTTCTTC

j_gene: TRBJ1-3
v_gene: TRBV4-1
d_gene: TRBD1
CDR3aa: CASSPSTGADTIYF
CDR3nt: TGCGCCAGCAGCCCTTCGACAGGGGCCGACACCATATATTTT

j_gene: TRBJ2-2
v_gene: TRBV19
d_gene: -
CDR3aa: CASSAGSGRELFF
CDR3nt: TGTGCCAGTAGCGCGGGGTCGGGTCGGGAGCTGTTTTTT

j_gene: TRBJ2-7
v_gene: TRBV6-6
d_gene: -
CDR3aa: CASRELYEQYF
CDR3nt: TGTGCCAGCAGGGAACTATACGAGCAGTACTTC

j_gene: TRBJ1-5
v_gene: TRBV30
d_gene: -
CDR3aa: CAWSTGAQPQHF
CDR3nt: TGTGCCTGGAGTACAGGTGCTCAGCCCCAGCATTTT